This paragraph covers one T cell receptor (beta chain) sequence. Authors' methods: Amplified reference gene primers provided the basis for estimating nucleated cell counts. The assay was immunoSEQ multiplex PCR, and TCRdb's table has in-frame clones only and misses some. V and J calls and clone size are given by that table; D and trimming were obtained from the DNA. The profile shows about 67,000 clones, about nine tenths of them singletons. This record comes from a study of blood T cell repertoires in COVID-19. Study-level information: Acute-phase and convalescent COVID-19 samples originated in the United States, Italy and Spain. The analysed material was cDNA or gDNA that came from T cells, B-cell-depleted T cells, or PBMCs.

The CDR3 sequence is 12 residues long. Germline assignment: CDR1 SGHDT and CDR2 YYEEEE. V usage is TRBV5-6 and J usage is TRBJ2-2; perhaps TRBD1 as D (6 bases). This clonotype originated in a man aged 45-65 years with active COVID-19. Sample: peripheral blood. CDR3 nucleotides: TGTGTTTCCGGGGACATCACCGGGGAGCTGTTTTTT. This gives the protein CVSGDITGELFF.